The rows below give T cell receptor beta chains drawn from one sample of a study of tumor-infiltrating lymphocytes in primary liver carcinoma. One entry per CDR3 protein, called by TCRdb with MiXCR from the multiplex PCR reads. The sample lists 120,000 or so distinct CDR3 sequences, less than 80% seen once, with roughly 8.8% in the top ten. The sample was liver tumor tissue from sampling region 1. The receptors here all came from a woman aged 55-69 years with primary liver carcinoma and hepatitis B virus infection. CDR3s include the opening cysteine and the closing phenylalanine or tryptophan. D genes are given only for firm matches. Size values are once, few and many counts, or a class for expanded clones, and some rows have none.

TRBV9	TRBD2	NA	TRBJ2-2	TGTGCCAGCAGCCCAGCGGGAGGTGAGGACACCGGGGAGCTGTTTTTT	CASSPAGGEDTGELFF
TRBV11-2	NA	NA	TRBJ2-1	TGTGCCGGCAGCTTAGGGATTAGCGGTTACGATGAGCAGTTCTTC	CAGSLGISGYDEQFF
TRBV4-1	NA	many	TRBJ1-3	TGCGCCAGCAGCCAAGATGTGGCGCGCTCTGGAAACACCATATATTTT	CASSQDVARSGNTIYF
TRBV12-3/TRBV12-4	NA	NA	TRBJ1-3	TGTGTCAGCAGTTTATACACCTCTGGAAACACCATATATTTT	CVSSLYTSGNTIYF
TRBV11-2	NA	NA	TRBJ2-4	TGTGCCAGCAACTTAGATCTAGGGAGCTCAACCAAAAACATTAAGTACTTC	CASNLDLGSSTKNIKYF
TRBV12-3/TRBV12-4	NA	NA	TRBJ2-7	TGTGCCAACAGTTTGGTTGGGGGCGAGCAGTACTTC	CANSLVGGEQYF
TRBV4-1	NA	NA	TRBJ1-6	TGCGTCAGCAGCCAAGATTTGGACTCACCCCTCCACTTT	CVSSQDLDSPLHF
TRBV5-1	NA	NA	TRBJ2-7	TGCGCCAGCAGCCAGACTAGTTCTTGCGAGCAGCATTTC	CASSQTSSCEQHF
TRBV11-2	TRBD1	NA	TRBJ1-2	TGTGCCAGCAGCCCACAGGGGCGGGGCTACGCCTTC	CASSPQGRGYAF
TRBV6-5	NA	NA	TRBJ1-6	TGTGCCAACAGTTACTCGGCAGGGTTAGGTTCACCCCTGCACTTT	CANSYSAGLGSPLHF
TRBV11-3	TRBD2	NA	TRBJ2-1	TGTGCCAGCAGCCTGGGGGGGAGTGAGGGCATTGAGCAGTTCTTC	CASSLGGSEGIEQFF
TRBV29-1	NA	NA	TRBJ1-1	TGCAGCGTCGCGGGTGGAAGCAGGGGAGCTGAAGCTTTCTTT	CSVAGGSRGAEAFF
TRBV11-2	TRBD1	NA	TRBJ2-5	TGTGCCAGCAGCTTGGACAGGGGGCTAGTGACCCATTACTTC	CASSLDRGLVTHYF
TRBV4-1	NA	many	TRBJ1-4	TGCGCCAGCAGCCAAGTTTTGTCGGCAGGTAATGAAAAACTGTTTTTT	CASSQVLSAGNEKLFF
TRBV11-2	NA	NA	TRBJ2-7	TGTGCCAGCAGCTTAGTTCAGGACGAGCATTATTTC	CASSLVQDEHYF
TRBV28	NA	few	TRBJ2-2	TGTGCCAGCAGTCTTGACCCCTCTGCCGGGGAGCTGTTTTTT	CASSLDPSAGELFF
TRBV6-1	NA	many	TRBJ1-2	TGTGCCAGCAAGAACGAGGGGGGTGGCTACACCTTC	CASKNEGGGYTF
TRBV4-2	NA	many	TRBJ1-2	TGTGCCAGCAGCCAAGTTGGGACTAACTATGGCTACACCTTC	CASSQVGTNYGYTF
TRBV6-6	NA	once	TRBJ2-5	TGTGTCAGCAGTTTCTACGGGGGTCAGCAAGAGACCCAGTACTTC	CVSSFYGGQQETQYF
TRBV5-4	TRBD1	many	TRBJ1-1	TGTGCCAGCAGCTTACAGGGGGTGAACACTGAAGCTTTCTTT	CASSLQGVNTEAFF
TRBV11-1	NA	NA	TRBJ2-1	TGTGCCAGCAGCTTAGGGGGAGCGACCTACATTGAGCAGTTCTTC	CASSLGGATYIEQFF
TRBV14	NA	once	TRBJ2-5	TGTGCCAGCAGCCACGCTGAGACCCAGTACTTC	CASSHAETQYF
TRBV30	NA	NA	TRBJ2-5	TGTGCCTGGAGCCGGGACACCCAAGAGACCCAGTACTTC	CAWSRDTQETQYF
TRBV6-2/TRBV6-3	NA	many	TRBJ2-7	TGTGCCAGCAGTTACGGGCTGACGAACTACGAGCAGTACTTC	CASSYGLTNYEQYF